This TCR beta chain is drawn from a study of OX40 agonist ivuxolimab in advanced cancers. Study-level information: Patients assigned to dose escalation were diagnosed with hepatocellular carcinoma, melanoma, renal cell or head and neck cancer. Points from the study as a whole: CD4+ and CD8+ blood T cells expanded clonally by week 6 at 0.1 to 3.0 mg/kg. The investigators did not determine what antigen specificity the expanded peripheral T cells had.

About this clone itself: Its antigen is unknown.

The table came from immunoSEQ multiplex PCR; TCRdb's copy has only in-frame clones and leaves some out. The sample has approximately 89,000 clones; around 86% are singletons. The sequence was obtained from an adult with an advanced solid tumor such as melanoma, head and neck, liver or kidney cancer. Sequencing used CD4+ or CD8+ T cells sorted from blood, obtained in a trial of the OX40 agonist ivuxolimab.

CDR3: CASSVGPAIAGGIGTQYF. DNA of the CDR3: TGTGCCAGCAGCGTAGGACCCGCGATAGCGGGGGGGATCGGTACGCAGTATTTT. The rearrangement uses TRBV9 and TRBJ2-3, with TRBD2 matching over 11 bases. This CDR3 contains 18 residues. Trimming removed 0 bases from V and 8 bases from J; junction bases left unmatched: 14. CDR1 is SGDLS and CDR2 is YYNGEE in the germline V gene.